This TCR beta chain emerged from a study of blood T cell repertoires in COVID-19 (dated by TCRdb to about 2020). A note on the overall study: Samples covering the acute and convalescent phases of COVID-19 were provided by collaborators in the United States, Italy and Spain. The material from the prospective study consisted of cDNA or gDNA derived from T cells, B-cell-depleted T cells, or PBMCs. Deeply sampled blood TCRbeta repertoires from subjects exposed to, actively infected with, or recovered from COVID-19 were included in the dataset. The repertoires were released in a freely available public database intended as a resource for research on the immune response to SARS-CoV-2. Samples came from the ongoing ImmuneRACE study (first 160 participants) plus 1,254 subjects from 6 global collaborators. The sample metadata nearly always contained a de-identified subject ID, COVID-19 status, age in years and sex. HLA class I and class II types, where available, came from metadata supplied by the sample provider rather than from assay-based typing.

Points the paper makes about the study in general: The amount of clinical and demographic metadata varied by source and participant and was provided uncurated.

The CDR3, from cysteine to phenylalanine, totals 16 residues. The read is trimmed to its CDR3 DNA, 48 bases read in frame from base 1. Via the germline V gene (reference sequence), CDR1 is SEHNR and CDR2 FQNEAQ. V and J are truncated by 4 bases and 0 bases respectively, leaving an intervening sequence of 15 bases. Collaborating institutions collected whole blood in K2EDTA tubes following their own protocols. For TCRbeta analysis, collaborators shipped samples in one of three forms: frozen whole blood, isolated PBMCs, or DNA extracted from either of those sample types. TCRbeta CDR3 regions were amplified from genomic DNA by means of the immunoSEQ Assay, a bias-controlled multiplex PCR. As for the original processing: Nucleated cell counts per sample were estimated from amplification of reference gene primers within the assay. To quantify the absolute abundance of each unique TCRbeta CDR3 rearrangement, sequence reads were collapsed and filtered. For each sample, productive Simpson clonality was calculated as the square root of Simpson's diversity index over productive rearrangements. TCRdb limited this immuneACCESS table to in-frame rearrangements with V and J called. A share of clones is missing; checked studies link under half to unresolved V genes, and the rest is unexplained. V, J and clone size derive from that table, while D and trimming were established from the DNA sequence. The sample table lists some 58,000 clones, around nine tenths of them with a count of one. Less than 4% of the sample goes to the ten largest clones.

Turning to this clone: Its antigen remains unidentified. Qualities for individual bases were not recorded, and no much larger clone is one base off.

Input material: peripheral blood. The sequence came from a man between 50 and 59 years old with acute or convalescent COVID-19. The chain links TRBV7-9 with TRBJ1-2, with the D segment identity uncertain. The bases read TGTGCCAGCAGCTCCACGAACGGGGAGGCTAACTATGGCTACACCTTC. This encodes CASSSTNGEANYGYTF. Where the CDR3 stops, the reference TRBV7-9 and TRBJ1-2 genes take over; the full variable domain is DTGVSQNPRHKITKRGQNVTFRCDPISEHNRLYWYRQTLGQGPEFLTYFQNEAQLEKSRLLSDRFSAERPKGSFSTLEIQRTEQGDSAMYLCASSSTNGEANYGYTFGSGTRLTVV.